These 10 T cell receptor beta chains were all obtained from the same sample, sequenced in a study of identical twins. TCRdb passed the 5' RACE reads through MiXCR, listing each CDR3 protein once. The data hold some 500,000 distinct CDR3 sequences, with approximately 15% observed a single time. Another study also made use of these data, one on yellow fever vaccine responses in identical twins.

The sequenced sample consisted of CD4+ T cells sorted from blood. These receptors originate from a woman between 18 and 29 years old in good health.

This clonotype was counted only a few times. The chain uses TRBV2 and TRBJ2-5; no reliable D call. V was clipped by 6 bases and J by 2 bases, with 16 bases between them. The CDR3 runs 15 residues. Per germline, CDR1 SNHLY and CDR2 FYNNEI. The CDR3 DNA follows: TGTGCCAGCAGCCCTGGGCAAGTAGGGCAAGAGACCCAGTACTTC. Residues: CASSPGQVGQETQYF.

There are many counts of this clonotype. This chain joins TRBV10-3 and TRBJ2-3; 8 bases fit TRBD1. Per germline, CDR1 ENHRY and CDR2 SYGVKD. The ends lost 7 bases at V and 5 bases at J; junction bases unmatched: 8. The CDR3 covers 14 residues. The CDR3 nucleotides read TGTGCCATCACTCTGGACAGGGAGGTAGATACGCAGTATTTT. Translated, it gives CAITLDREVDTQYF.

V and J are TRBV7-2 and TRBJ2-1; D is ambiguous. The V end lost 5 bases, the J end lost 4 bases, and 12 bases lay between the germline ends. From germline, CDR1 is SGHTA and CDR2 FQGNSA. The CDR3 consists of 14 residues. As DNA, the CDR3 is TGTGCCAGCAGCCCGACCGGGTCGTACAATGAGCAGTTCTTC. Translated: CASSPTGSYNEQFF.

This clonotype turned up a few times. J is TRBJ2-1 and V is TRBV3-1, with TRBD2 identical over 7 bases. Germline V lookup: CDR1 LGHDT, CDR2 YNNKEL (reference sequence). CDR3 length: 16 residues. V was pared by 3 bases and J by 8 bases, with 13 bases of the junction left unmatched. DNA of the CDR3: TGTGCCAGCAGCCAGAAGCTTCCTACTAGCGTCCATGAGCAGTTCTTC. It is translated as CASSQKLPTSVHEQFF.

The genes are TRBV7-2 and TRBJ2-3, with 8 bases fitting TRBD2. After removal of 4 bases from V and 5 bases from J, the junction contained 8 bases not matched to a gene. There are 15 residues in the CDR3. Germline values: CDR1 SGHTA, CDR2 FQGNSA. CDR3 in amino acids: CASSSRGGHGDTQYF. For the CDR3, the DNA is TGTGCCAGCAGCTCCCGGGGGGGGCACGGAGATACGCAGTATTTT.

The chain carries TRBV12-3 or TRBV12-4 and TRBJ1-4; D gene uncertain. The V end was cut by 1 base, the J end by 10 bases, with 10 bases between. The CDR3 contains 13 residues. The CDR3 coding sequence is TGTGCCAGCAGTTTAGACGGCGTTGGAAAACTGTTTTTT. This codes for CASSLDGVGKLFF.

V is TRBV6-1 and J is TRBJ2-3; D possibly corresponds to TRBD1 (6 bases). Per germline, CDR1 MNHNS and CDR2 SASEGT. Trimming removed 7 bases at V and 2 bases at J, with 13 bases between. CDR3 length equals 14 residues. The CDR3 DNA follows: TGTGCCAGCACCCTTGGGGGCGACACAGATACGCAGTATTTT. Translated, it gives CASTLGGDTDTQYF.

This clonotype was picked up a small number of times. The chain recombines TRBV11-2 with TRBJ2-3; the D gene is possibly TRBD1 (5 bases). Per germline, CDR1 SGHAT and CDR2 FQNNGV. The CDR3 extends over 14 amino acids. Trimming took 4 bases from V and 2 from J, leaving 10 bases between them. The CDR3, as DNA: TGTGCCAGCAGCTCAGAAGGGGTCACAGATACGCAGTATTTT. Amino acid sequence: CASSSEGVTDTQYF.

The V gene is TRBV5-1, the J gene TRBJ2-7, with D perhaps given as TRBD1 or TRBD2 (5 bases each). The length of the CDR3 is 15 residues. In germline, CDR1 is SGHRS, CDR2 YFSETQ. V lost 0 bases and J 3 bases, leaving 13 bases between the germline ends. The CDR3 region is CASSLAWGPDYEQYF. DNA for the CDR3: TGCGCCAGCAGCTTGGCCTGGGGACCGGACTACGAGCAGTACTTC.

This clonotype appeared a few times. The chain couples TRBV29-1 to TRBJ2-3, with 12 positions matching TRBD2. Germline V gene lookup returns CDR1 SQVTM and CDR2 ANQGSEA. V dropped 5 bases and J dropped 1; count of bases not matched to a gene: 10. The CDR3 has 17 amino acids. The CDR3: CSVLLAGGGEGTDTQYF. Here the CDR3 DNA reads TGCAGCGTTCTACTAGCGGGAGGAGGTGAAGGCACAGATACGCAGTATTTT.